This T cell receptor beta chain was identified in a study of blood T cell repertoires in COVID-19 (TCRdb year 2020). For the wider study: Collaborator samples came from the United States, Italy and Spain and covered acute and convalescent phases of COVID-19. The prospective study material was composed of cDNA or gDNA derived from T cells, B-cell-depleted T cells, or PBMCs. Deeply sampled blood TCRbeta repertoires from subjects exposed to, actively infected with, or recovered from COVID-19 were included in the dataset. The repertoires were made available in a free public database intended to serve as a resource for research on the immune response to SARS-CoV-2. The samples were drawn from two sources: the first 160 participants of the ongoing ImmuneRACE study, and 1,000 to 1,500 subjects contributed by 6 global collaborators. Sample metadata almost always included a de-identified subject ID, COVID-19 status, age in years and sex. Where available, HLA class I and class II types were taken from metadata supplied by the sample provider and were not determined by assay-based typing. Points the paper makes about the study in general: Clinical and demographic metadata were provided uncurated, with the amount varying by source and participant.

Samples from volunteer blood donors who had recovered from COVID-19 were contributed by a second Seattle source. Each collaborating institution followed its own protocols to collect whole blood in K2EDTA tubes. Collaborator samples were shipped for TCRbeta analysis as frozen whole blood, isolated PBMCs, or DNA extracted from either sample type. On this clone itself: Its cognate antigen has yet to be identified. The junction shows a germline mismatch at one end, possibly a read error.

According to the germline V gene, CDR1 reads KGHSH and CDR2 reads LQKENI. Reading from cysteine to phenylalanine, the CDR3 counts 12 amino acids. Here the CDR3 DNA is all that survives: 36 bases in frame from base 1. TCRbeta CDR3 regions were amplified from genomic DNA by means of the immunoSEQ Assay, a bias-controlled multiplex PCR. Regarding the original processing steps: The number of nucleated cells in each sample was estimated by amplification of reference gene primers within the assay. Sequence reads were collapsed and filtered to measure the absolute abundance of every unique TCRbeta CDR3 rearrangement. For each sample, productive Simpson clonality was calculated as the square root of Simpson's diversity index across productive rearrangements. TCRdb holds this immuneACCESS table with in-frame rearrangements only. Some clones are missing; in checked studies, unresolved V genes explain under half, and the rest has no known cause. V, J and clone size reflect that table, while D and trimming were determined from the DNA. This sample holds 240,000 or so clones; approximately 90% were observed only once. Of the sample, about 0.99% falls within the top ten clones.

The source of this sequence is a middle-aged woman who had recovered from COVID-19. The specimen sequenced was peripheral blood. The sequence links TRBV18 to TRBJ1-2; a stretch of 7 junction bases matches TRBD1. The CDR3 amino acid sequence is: CASSPPGGGYTF. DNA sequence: TGTGCCAGCTCGCCACCAGGGGGTGGCTACACCTTC.